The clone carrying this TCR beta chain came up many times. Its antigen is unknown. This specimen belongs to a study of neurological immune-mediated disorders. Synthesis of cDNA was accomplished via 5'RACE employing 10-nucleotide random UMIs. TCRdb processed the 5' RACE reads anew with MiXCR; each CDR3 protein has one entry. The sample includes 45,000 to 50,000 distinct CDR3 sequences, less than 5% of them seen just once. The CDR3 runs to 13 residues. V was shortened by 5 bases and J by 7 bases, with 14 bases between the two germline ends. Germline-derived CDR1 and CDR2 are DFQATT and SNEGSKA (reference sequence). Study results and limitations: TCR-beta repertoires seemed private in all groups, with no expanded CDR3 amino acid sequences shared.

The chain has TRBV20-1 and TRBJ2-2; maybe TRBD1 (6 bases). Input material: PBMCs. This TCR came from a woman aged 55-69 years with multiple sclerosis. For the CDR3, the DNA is TGCAGTGCTTCCGGGACACCTGGCGGGGAGCTGTTTTTT. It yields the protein CSASGTPGGELFF.